This is a list of T cell receptor beta chains from one sample in a study of T cell responses to AZD1222 COVID-19 vaccine. Profiling relied on immunoSEQ multiplex PCR, and the TCRdb table lists in-frame clones only, not all of them. Among tens of thousands of clones, about 78% were seen once, and the ten largest hold 21%. The sequenced sample was peripheral blood, obtained on day 0 of AZD1222 vaccination. Every receptor here comes from an adult in good health. Each CDR3 is given with its conserved first and last residue. D genes are given only for firm matches. Only some rows state a clone size, as once, few, many or a class for expanded clones.

V gene: TRBV25-1
clone size: NA
D gene: NA
J gene: TRBJ1-1
CDR3 protein: CASSGQTNTEAFF
CDR3 DNA: TGTGCCAGCAGTGGACAGACGAACACTGAAGCTTTCTTT

V gene: TRBV6-4
clone size: NA
D gene: NA
J gene: TRBJ2-3
CDR3 protein: CASSPGGLSTDTQYF
CDR3 DNA: TGTGCCAGCTCACCCGGGGGCTTGAGCACAGATACGCAGTATTTT

V gene: TRBV5-1
clone size: NA
D gene: NA
J gene: TRBJ2-1
CDR3 protein: CASSLANSANEQFF
CDR3 DNA: TGCGCCAGCAGCTTGGCCAACTCTGCCAATGAGCAGTTCTTC

V gene: TRBV2
clone size: NA
D gene: NA
J gene: TRBJ2-1
CDR3 protein: CASRFFAGPYNEQFF
CDR3 DNA: TGTGCCAGCAGGTTTTTTGCGGGCCCCTACAATGAGCAGTTCTTC

V gene: TRBV20-1
clone size: NA
D gene: NA
J gene: TRBJ2-5
CDR3 protein: CSARRETQYF
CDR3 DNA: TGCAGTGCTCGCCGGGAGACCCAGTACTTC

V gene: TRBV5-6
clone size: NA
D gene: TRBD1
J gene: TRBJ1-2
CDR3 protein: CASSLGQAAGDGYTF
CDR3 DNA: TGTGCCAGCAGCTTAGGACAGGCTGCGGGGGATGGCTACACCTTC

V gene: TRBV28
clone size: NA
D gene: NA
J gene: TRBJ1-2
CDR3 protein: CASSFNGGYTF
CDR3 DNA: TGTGCCAGCAGCTTCAACGGTGGCTACACCTTC

V gene: TRBV23-1
clone size: NA
D gene: TRBD1
J gene: TRBJ1-2
CDR3 protein: CASVRTGKIVDYGYTF
CDR3 DNA: TGCGCCAGCGTCCGGACAGGGAAGATAGTGGACTATGGCTACACCTTC

V gene: TRBV9
clone size: medium-sized
D gene: TRBD2
J gene: TRBJ2-5
CDR3 protein: CASTSGSTGETQYF
CDR3 DNA: TGTGCCAGCACTAGCGGGAGTACGGGGGAGACCCAGTACTTC

V gene: TRBV10-1
clone size: few
D gene: NA
J gene: TRBJ2-7
CDR3 protein: CASSPTDGGYEQYF
CDR3 DNA: TGCGCCAGCAGCCCGACAGACGGGGGTTACGAGCAGTACTTC

V gene: TRBV2
clone size: NA
D gene: NA
J gene: TRBJ1-3
CDR3 protein: CASRAGNGNTIYF
CDR3 DNA: TGTGCCAGCAGAGCCGGGAACGGAAACACCATATATTTT

V gene: TRBV30
clone size: NA
D gene: NA
J gene: TRBJ1-6
CDR3 protein: CAWSENRVSPLHF
CDR3 DNA: TGTGCCTGGAGTGAAAACAGGGTTTCACCCCTCCACTTT

V gene: TRBV7-9
clone size: NA
D gene: TRBD1
J gene: TRBJ2-5
CDR3 protein: CASSLGQGEETQYF
CDR3 DNA: TGTGCCAGCAGCTTAGGACAGGGAGAAGAGACCCAGTACTTC

V gene: TRBV28
clone size: NA
D gene: TRBD2
J gene: TRBJ2-5
CDR3 protein: CASNVAGGLETQYF
CDR3 DNA: TGTGCCAGCAACGTTGCGGGAGGCCTGGAGACCCAGTACTTC

V gene: TRBV9
clone size: NA
D gene: TRBD1
J gene: TRBJ2-5
CDR3 protein: CASSRDSGTGSSRETQYF
CDR3 DNA: TGTGCCAGCAGCCGCGATTCCGGGACAGGGTCGTCCAGAGAGACCCAGTACTTC

V gene: TRBV29-1
clone size: few
D gene: NA
J gene: TRBJ2-6
CDR3 protein: CSVEDSGGVIGREHSGANVLTF
CDR3 DNA: TGCAGCGTTGAAGATTCAGGGGGGGTGATTGGCAGAGAACACTCTGGGGCCAACGTCCTGACTTTC

V gene: TRBV7-2
clone size: once
D gene: NA
J gene: TRBJ1-5
CDR3 protein: CASSRGPEQPQHF
CDR3 DNA: TGTGCCAGCAGCCGCGGCCCGGAACAGCCCCAGCATTTT

V gene: TRBV2
clone size: NA
D gene: TRBD1
J gene: TRBJ1-6
CDR3 protein: CASSWDRGNSPLHF
CDR3 DNA: TGTGCCAGCAGCTGGGACAGGGGGAATTCACCCCTCCACTTT

V gene: TRBV21-1
clone size: NA
D gene: NA
J gene: TRBJ1-1
CDR3 protein: CASSKAEAREGETEAFF
CDR3 DNA: TGTGCCAGCAGCAAAGCTGAGGCGCGCGAGGGAGAAACTGAAGCTTTCTTT

V gene: TRBV29-1
clone size: NA
D gene: NA
J gene: TRBJ1-4
CDR3 protein: CSVTTDQEKLFF
CDR3 DNA: TGCAGCGTAACCACCGATCAGGAAAAACTGTTTTTT

V gene: TRBV29-1
clone size: NA
D gene: NA
J gene: TRBJ2-7
CDR3 protein: CSVAGGSSYEQYF
CDR3 DNA: TGCAGCGTTGCAGGAGGGAGCTCCTACGAGCAGTACTTC

V gene: TRBV20-1
clone size: NA
D gene: NA
J gene: TRBJ2-1
CDR3 protein: CSASIRLGAYNEQFF
CDR3 DNA: TGCAGTGCTAGTATTAGGCTGGGGGCTTACAATGAGCAGTTCTTC

V gene: TRBV20-1
clone size: NA
D gene: NA
J gene: TRBJ2-7
CDR3 protein: CSATEDYEQYF
CDR3 DNA: TGCAGTGCTACTGAAGATTACGAGCAGTACTTC

V gene: TRBV5-1
clone size: few
D gene: TRBD1
J gene: TRBJ2-7
CDR3 protein: CASSLTGGAHEQYF
CDR3 DNA: TGCGCCAGCAGCTTAACAGGGGGCGCCCACGAGCAGTACTTC

V gene: TRBV7-2
clone size: NA
D gene: TRBD1
J gene: TRBJ2-2
CDR3 protein: CASSLRQGVAGELFF
CDR3 DNA: TGTGCCAGCAGCTTACGACAGGGGGTAGCCGGGGAGCTGTTTTTT

V gene: TRBV24-1
clone size: NA
D gene: TRBD2
J gene: TRBJ2-1
CDR3 protein: CATSASPGLASSYNEQFF
CDR3 DNA: TGTGCCACCAGCGCTTCGCCGGGACTAGCGAGTTCCTACAATGAGCAGTTCTTC

V gene: TRBV5-6
clone size: NA
D gene: NA
J gene: TRBJ1-1
CDR3 protein: CASSPTARTEAFF
CDR3 DNA: TGTGCCAGCAGCCCTACAGCCCGGACTGAAGCTTTCTTT

V gene: TRBV19
clone size: NA
D gene: TRBD2
J gene: TRBJ2-7
CDR3 protein: CASSRPPGLAGGSEQYF
CDR3 DNA: TGTGCCAGTAGCCGGCCCCCAGGACTAGCGGGAGGTTCCGAGCAGTACTTC

V gene: TRBV4-2
clone size: NA
D gene: NA
J gene: TRBJ2-3
CDR3 protein: CASSPEVLGGPTDTQYF
CDR3 DNA: TGTGCCAGCAGCCCGGAGGTTTTGGGGGGTCCCACAGATACGCAGTATTTT

V gene: TRBV19
clone size: medium-sized
D gene: NA
J gene: TRBJ1-1
CDR3 protein: CASSIGGNTEAFF
CDR3 DNA: TGTGCCAGTAGTATAGGCGGGAACACTGAAGCTTTCTTT